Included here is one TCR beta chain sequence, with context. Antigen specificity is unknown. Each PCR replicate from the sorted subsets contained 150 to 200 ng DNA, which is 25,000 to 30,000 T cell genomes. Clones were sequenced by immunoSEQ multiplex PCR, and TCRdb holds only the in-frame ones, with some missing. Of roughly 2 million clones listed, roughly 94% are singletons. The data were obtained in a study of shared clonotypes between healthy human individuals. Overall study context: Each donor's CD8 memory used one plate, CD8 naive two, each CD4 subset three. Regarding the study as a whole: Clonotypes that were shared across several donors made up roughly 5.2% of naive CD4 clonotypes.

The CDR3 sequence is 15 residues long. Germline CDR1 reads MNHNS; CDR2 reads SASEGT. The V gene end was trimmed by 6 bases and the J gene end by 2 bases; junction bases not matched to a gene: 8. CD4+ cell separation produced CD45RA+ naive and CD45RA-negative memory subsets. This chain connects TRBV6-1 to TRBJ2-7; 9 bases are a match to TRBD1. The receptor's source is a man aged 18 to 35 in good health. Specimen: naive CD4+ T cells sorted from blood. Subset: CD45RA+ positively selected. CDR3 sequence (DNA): TGTGCCAGCAGCGACAGGACAGGGGAGACCTACGAGCAGTACTTC. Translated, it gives CASSDRTGETYEQYF.